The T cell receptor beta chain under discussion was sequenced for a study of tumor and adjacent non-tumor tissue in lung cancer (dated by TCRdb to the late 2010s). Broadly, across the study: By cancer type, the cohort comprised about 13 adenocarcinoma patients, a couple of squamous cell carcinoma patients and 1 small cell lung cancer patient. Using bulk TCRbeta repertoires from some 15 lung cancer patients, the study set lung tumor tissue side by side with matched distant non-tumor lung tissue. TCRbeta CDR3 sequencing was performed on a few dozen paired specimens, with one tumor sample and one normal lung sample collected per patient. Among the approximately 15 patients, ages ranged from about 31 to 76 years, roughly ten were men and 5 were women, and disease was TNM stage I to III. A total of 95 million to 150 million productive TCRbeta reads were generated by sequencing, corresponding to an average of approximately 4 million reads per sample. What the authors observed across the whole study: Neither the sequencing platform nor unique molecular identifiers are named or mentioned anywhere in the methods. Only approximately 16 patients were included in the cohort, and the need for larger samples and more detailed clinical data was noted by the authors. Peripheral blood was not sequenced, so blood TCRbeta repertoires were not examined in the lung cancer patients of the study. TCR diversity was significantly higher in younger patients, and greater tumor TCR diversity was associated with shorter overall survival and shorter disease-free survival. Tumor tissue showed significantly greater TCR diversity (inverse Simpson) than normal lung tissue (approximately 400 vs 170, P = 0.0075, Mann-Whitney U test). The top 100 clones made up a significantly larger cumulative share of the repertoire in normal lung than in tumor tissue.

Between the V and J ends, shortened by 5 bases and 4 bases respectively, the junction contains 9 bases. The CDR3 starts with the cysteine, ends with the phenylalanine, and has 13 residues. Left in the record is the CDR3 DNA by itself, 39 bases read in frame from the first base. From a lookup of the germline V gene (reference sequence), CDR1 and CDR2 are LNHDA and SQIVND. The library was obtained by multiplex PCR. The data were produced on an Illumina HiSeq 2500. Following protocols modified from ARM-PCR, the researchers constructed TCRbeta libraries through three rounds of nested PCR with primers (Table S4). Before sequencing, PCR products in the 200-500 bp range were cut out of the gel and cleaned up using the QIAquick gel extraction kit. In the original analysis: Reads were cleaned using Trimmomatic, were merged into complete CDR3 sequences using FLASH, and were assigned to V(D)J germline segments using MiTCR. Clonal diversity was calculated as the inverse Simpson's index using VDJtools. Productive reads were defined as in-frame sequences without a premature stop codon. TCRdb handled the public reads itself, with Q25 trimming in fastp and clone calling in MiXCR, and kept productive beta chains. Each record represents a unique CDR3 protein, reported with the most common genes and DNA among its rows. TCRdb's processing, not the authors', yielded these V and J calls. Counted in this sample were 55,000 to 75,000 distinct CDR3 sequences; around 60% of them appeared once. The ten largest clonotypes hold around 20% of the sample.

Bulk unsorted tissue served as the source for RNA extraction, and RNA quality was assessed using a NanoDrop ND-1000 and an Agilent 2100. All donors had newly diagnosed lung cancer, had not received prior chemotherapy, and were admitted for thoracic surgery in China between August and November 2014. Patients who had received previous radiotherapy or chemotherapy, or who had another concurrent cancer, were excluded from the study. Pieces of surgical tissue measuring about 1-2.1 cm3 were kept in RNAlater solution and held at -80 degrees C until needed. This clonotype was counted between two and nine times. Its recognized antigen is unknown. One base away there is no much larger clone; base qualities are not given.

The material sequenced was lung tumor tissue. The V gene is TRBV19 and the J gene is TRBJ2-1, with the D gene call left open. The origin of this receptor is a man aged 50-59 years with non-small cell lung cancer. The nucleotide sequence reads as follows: TGTGCCAGTAGTCCGCGCCCGTACAATGAGCAGTTCTTC. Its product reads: CASSPRPYNEQFF.